The 28 T cell receptor beta chains listed next were all sequenced from one sample in a study of cytomegalovirus exposure and HLA in healthy donors. Only in-frame clones appear in the TCRdb table, and some are missing; sequencing was by immunoSEQ multiplex PCR. Among roughly 330,000 clones listed, about 85% were seen once. The specimen sequenced was PBMCs. These receptors all stem from a woman aged 25 to 39 in good health and CMV-seropositive.

The V and J genes are TRBV7-9 and TRBJ2-5; 11 positions match TRBD2. The V gene end was trimmed by 1 base and the J gene end by 4 bases; junction bases not matched to a gene: 8. The CDR3 is made up of 17 amino acids. From germline, CDR1 is SEHNR and CDR2 FQNEAQ (reference sequence). The CDR3 nucleotides read TGTGCCAGCAGCTTAGGACTAGCGGGGCGAAGGGGAGAGACCCAGTACTTC. Translating it yields CASSLGLAGRRGETQYF. Full variable domain (remainder filled in from reference TRBV7-9 and TRBJ2-5): DTGVSQNPRHKITKRGQNVTFRCDPISEHNRLYWYRQTLGQGPEFLTYFQNEAQLEKSRLLSDRFSAERPKGSFSTLEIQRTEQGDSAMYLCASSLGLAGRRGETQYFGPGTRLLVL.

The chain uses TRBV2 and TRBJ2-1; 10 nucleotides line up with TRBD2. V lost 5 bases and J lost 6; bases outside the gene matches: 13. There are 17 residues in the CDR3. Germline V gene lookup returns CDR1 SNHLY and CDR2 FYNNEI. CDR3 loop: CASSYRLAQRGGNEQFF. Here the CDR3 DNA reads TGTGCCAGCAGTTACCGACTAGCGCAGCGGGGGGGCAATGAGCAGTTCTTC.

This chain connects TRBV13 to TRBJ2-7, with 8 bases lining up with TRBD1. The junction had 6 bases not matched to a gene; V was cut back by 11 bases and J by 6 bases. The CDR3 has 11 amino acids. Germline loops: CDR1 PRHDT, CDR2 FYEKMQ (reference sequence). This CDR3 is CAAGGTSEQYF. The CDR3 region has the DNA TGTGCCGCAGGGGGCACCTCCGAGCAGTACTTC.

Remarks on this clone: Possible read error: a much larger clone is one base away. This chain links TRBV5-4 with TRBJ2-7; D unclear. Trimming pared 3 bases from V and 0 bases from J, leaving 1 base between. The CDR3 sequence is 11 residues long. The germline CDR1 and CDR2 sequences are SGHNT and YYREEE (reference sequence). CDR3 sequence (DNA): TGTGCCAGCAGCTACTCCTACGAGCAGTACTTC. Translating it yields CASSYSYEQYF.

J is TRBJ2-3 and V is TRBV29-1, with D unclear. The CDR3 consists of 12 residues. The germline V and J ends were trimmed by 4 bases and 1 base, with 6 bases remaining between them. Germline-derived CDR1 and CDR2 are SQVTM and ANQGSEA. The CDR3 sequence: CSVAQGTDTQYF. The CDR3 bases are TGCAGCGTTGCCCAGGGCACAGATACGCAGTATTTT.

V and J are TRBV7-8 and TRBJ2-7, with D possibly matching TRBD1 (6 bases). Trimming left V 2 bases short and J 7 bases short, with 12 bases between. The germline CDR1 and CDR2 sequences are SGHVS and FQNEAQ. The CDR3 has 13 residues. CDR3 amino acids: CASSLQGPYEQYF. The CDR3 nucleotides are TGTGCCAGCAGCTTACAGGGGCCTTATGAGCAGTACTTC. Full variable domain (remainder filled in from reference TRBV7-8 and TRBJ2-7): GAGVSQSPRYKVAKRGQDVALRCDPISGHVSLFWYQQALGQGPEFLTYFQNEAQLDKSGLPSDRFFAERPEGSVSTLKIQRTQQEDSAVYLCASSLQGPYEQYFGPGTRLTVT.

This clone came up once. The V call is TRBV5-1, the J call TRBJ2-3; 7 bases are shared with TRBD2. The V gene end was trimmed by 4 bases and the J gene end by 1 base; junction bases not matched to a gene: 6. CDR1 SGHRS and CDR2 YFSETQ come from the germline V gene. This CDR3 is built from 15 residues. CDR3 residues: CASSPRTRGTDTQYF. The CDR3 nucleotides read TGCGCCAGCAGCCCGCGGACTAGAGGCACAGATACGCAGTATTTT.

This chain uses TRBV28 with TRBJ2-7; 9 positions agree with TRBD1. V lost 1 base and J lost 2; bases outside the gene matches: 3. Germline V gives CDR1 MDHEN, CDR2 SYDVKM. The CDR3 length is 15 residues. CDR3 DNA: TGTGCCAGCAGTTTATCGGGACAGGGTACCTACGAGCAGTACTTC. It codes for CASSLSGQGTYEQYF. The full variable domain, in which reference TRBV28 and TRBJ2-7 provide the parts outside the CDR3, is DVKVTQSSRYLVKRTGEKVFLECVQDMDHENMFWYRQDPGLGLRLIYFSYDVKMKEKGDIPEGYSVSREKKERFSLILESASTNQTSMYLCASSLSGQGTYEQYFGPGTRLTVT.

The chain uses TRBV6-5 and TRBJ1-2; 7 bases align to TRBD1. The V and J ends lost 6 bases and 5 bases, in that order; junction bases with no gene match: 6. CDR1 is MNHEY, CDR2 SVGAGI, per germline. This CDR3 has 13 residues. Here the CDR3 DNA reads TGTGCCAGCAGGGGACAGTCCTCATATGGCTACACCTTC. Its protein product is CASRGQSSYGYTF.

V and J are TRBV13 and TRBJ1-2; D remains unclear. The CDR3 totals 18 residues. Germline values: CDR1 PRHDT, CDR2 FYEKMQ (reference sequence). Trimming shortened V by 1 base and J by 4 bases, and 22 bases separated the two germline ends. The CDR3 sequence is CASSLEGSVSALLYGYTF. The CDR3 coding sequence is TGTGCCAGCAGCTTAGAGGGCTCTGTAAGCGCGCTTCTCTATGGCTACACCTTC.

The chain recombines TRBV5-6 with TRBJ1-2, with 9 bases lining up with TRBD1. The CDR3 length is 16 residues. With V trimmed by 0 bases and J by 1 base, 4 bases remained unmatched. The germline CDR1 and CDR2 sequences are SGHDT and YYEEEE. Written as DNA, the CDR3 is TGTGCCAGCAGCTTGGAAGGGACAGGGCTTAACTATGGCTACACCTTC. It codes for CASSLEGTGLNYGYTF.

This clone turned up a few times. This rearrangement joins TRBV13 to TRBJ2-7, with 8 positions matching TRBD2. The CDR3 extends over 17 amino acids. V lost 5 bases and J lost 2; bases outside the gene matches: 14. Germline CDR1 PRHDT, CDR2 FYEKMQ (reference sequence). CDR3 nucleotide sequence: TGTGCCAGCAGCCCGGAGGGGCCGGGGGGGCGAGCCTACGAGCAGTACTTC. Protein: CASSPEGPGGRAYEQYF.

This clone showed up just once. This rearrangement joins TRBV29-1 to TRBJ2-7; D is possibly TRBD1 (6 bases). The CDR3 loop spans 14 amino acids. Germline V CDR1 and CDR2: SQVTM, ANQGSEA. V lost 3 bases to trimming and J lost 4 bases, with 16 bases between them. The CDR3 sequence is CSVEIRQGLYEQYF. CDR3 in DNA: TGCAGCGTTGAGATTAGGCAGGGGTTATACGAGCAGTACTTC.

This clone was picked up a small number of times. This chain joins TRBV5-4 and TRBJ2-5; 7 positions agree with TRBD1. The CDR3 runs 16 residues. The ends lost 3 bases at V and 0 bases at J; junction bases unmatched: 8. CDR1 SGHNT and CDR2 YYREEE come from the germline V gene (reference sequence). The DNA of the CDR3 is TGTGCCAGCAGCTACAGGGGACAGCCGGACCAAGAGACCCAGTACTTC. Amino acid sequence: CASSYRGQPDQETQYF.

This chain links TRBV28 with TRBJ1-1; TRBD1 might be the D (6 bases). Per the germline V gene, CDR1 is MDHEN and CDR2 is SYDVKM. Trimming cost V 1 base and J 3 bases, with 9 bases left between them. The CDR3 is 14 amino acids. The CDR3 sequence: CASSLFAGDTEAFF. The CDR3 DNA sequence: TGTGCCAGCAGTTTATTTGCAGGGGACACTGAAGCTTTCTTT. The full variable domain, in which reference TRBV28 and TRBJ1-1 provide the parts outside the CDR3, is DVKVTQSSRYLVKRTGEKVFLECVQDMDHENMFWYRQDPGLGLRLIYFSYDVKMKEKGDIPEGYSVSREKKERFSLILESASTNQTSMYLCASSLFAGDTEAFFGQGTRLTVV.

Here the CDR3 DNA reads TGCGCCAGCAGCCAACCCGGACGGGAAGGTACGCAGTATTTT. This gives the protein CASSQPGREGTQYF. The rearrangement links TRBV5-1 to TRBJ2-3; D is possibly TRBD2 (5 bases). Between the trimmed V and J ends, which lost 4 bases and 8 bases, there was a span of 17 bases. The CDR3 extends over 14 amino acids. CDR1 SGHRS and CDR2 YFSETQ come from the germline V gene.

V and J are TRBV9 and TRBJ2-1; TRBD2 agrees at 14 bases. Germline values: CDR1 SGDLS, CDR2 YYNGEE. V shed 3 bases, J shed 8 bases, and the junction held 10 bases outside the gene matches. The CDR3 length is 17 residues. The CDR3 DNA reads TGTGCCAGCAGCGCTACGGGACTAGCGGGAGTTGTCGATGAGCAGTTCTTC. This sequence encodes CASSATGLAGVVDEQFF.

This chain joins TRBV9 and TRBJ2-1, with 7 bases fitting TRBD1. Germline lookup yields CDR1 SGDLS and CDR2 YYNGEE. This CDR3 is built from 15 residues. V trimming: 3 bases; J trimming: 5 bases; junction bases outside the gene matches: 8. The CDR3 sequence is CASSERGQSHNEQFF. The CDR3, as DNA: TGTGCCAGCAGCGAGAGGGGACAGAGCCACAATGAGCAGTTCTTC.

The chain joins TRBV5-1 to TRBJ2-3; D remains unclear. Germline lookup yields CDR1 SGHRS and CDR2 YFSETQ. The germline V and J ends were trimmed by 7 bases and 1 base, with 10 bases remaining between them. This CDR3 has 13 residues. This chain's CDR3 is CASVRTGTDTQYF. The CDR3 DNA follows: TGCGCCAGCGTAAGGACCGGCACAGATACGCAGTATTTT.

The gene calls are TRBV2 and TRBJ2-3; possible D gene TRBD1, 5 bases. The CDR3 loop spans 16 amino acids. Germline lookup yields CDR1 SNHLY and CDR2 FYNNEI. The germline V and J ends were trimmed by 3 bases and 0 bases, with 13 bases remaining between them. CDR3 region: CASSDPRTPSTDTQYF. The CDR3 DNA reads as TGTGCCAGCAGTGACCCTCGGACACCGAGCACAGATACGCAGTATTTT.

The chain has TRBV5-4 and TRBJ1-2; TRBD1 aligns across 11 bases. V gave up 3 bases and J gave up 6 bases; unmatched junction bases: 13. This CDR3 is built from 17 residues. Per germline, CDR1 SGHNT and CDR2 YYREEE (reference sequence). CDR3 sequence (DNA): TGTGCCAGCAGCTCCGATTCCGGGACAGGGGGAAGAAATGGCTACACCTTC. Protein: CASSSDSGTGGRNGYTF.

This chain links TRBV5-5 with TRBJ2-5; D gene unclear. V was pared by 0 bases and J by 6 bases, with 6 bases between. The germline V gene has CDR1 SGHKS and CDR2 YYEKEE (reference sequence). The CDR3 has 12 residues. This CDR3 reads CASSLDPQTQYF. CDR3 nucleotide sequence: TGTGCCAGCAGCTTGGACCCCCAGACCCAGTACTTC.

This clone has only one observation. The V and J genes are TRBV6-6 and TRBJ1-4; D is unclear. The CDR3 is 12 amino acids. Germline V gene data show CDR1 as MNHNY and CDR2 as SVGAGI (reference sequence). Trimming pared 5 bases from V and 8 bases from J, leaving 9 bases between. CDR3 region: CASSPAREKLFF. CDR3 nucleotide sequence: TGTGCCAGCAGTCCCGCCAGGGAAAAACTGTTTTTT.

CDR3 in DNA: TGTGCCAGTAGTATTTTCAATGAGCAGTTCTTC. As protein: CASSIFNEQFF. J is TRBJ2-1 and V is TRBV19, with D hard to call. The CDR3 length is 11 residues. CDR1 and CDR2 (germline): LNHDA, SQIVND (reference sequence). The V gene lost 3 bases and the J gene lost 6 bases, with 3 bases spanning the gap.

The rearrangement links TRBV7-6 to TRBJ2-2, with 7 bases that match TRBD1. V was pared by 0 bases and J by 2 bases, with 6 bases of the junction left unmatched. CDR1 is SGHVS and CDR2 is FNYEAQ in the germline V gene. This CDR3 comprises 17 residues. The CDR3 here is CASSLAPDRENTGELFF. The CDR3 DNA is TGTGCCAGCAGCTTAGCCCCCGACAGGGAAAACACCGGGGAGCTGTTTTTT.

The gene calls are TRBV11-2 and TRBJ1-3; no clear D. V shed 1 base and J shed 0 bases, with 7 bases lying between them. This CDR3 region has 15 residues. Per germline, CDR1 SGHAT and CDR2 FQNNGV. The CDR3 sequence: CASSLVSGSGNTIYF. As DNA, the CDR3 is TGTGCCAGCAGCTTAGTTTCGGGCTCTGGAAACACCATATATTTT.

The chain recombines TRBV2 with TRBJ2-7; TRBD2 might be the D (6 bases). Germline loops: CDR1 SNHLY, CDR2 FYNNEI. The CDR3 is 11 residues long. V lost 3 bases and J lost 7, with 7 bases in between. CDR3 amino acids: CASSDGGEQYF. In nucleotides, the CDR3 is TGTGCCAGCAGTGATGGAGGGGAGCAGTACTTC.

This clone was counted between two and nine times. The V and J genes are TRBV14 and TRBJ2-7, with 8 bases lining up with TRBD1. The CDR3 contains 15 residues. The ends lost 1 base at V and 0 bases at J; junction bases unmatched: 2. Germline CDR1 and CDR2: SGHDN and FVKESK. DNA for the CDR3: TGTGCCAGCAGCCAAGGTGGGACAGGCTCCTACGAGCAGTACTTC. This translates into CASSQGGTGSYEQYF.